The 4 T cell receptor beta chains in this list originate from one sample, sequenced in a study of T cells in tumors after PD-1 blockade (dated by TCRdb to the late 2010s). The method behind the library was the immunoSEQ multiplex PCR assay. Not all clones reach the TCRdb copy of this immuneACCESS table, which keeps in-frame sequences only. Checked studies attribute under half of the gap to unresolved V genes and leave the rest unexplained. In this sample the table shows about 19,000 clones, approximately 81% of which occur a single time. Clones ranked in the top ten supply roughly 25% of the sample. Source: PBMCs, taken after anti-PD-1 therapy. These receptor sequences come from a human donor with advanced basal cell or squamous cell carcinoma (not recorded which).

The rearrangement joins TRBV6-1 to TRBJ1-5; no firm D call. The CDR3 spans 13 residues. Trimming removed 1 base from V and 1 base from J, with 2 bases in between. In germline, CDR1 is MNHNS, CDR2 SASEGT. The chain's CDR3 is CASSEGSNQPQHF. The CDR3 DNA follows: TGTGCCAGCAGTGAAGGGAGCAATCAGCCCCAGCATTTT.

The chain links TRBV2 to TRBJ2-3; 11 bases match TRBD2. Germline CDR1 SNHLY, CDR2 FYNNEI. The CDR3 covers 19 residues. The J segment lost 0 bases and the V segment lost 7 bases, leaving 15 bases of the junction unmatched. CDR3 bases: TGTGCCAGCAAAAGAGAGCTCAGGGGGACTAGCGGAAGCACAGATACGCAGTATTTT. It translates to CASKRELRGTSGSTDTQYF.

The chain has TRBV7-9 and TRBJ2-1; D ambiguous. Trimming removed 5 bases at V and 5 bases at J, with 13 bases between. Germline V CDR1 and CDR2: SEHNR, FQNEAQ (reference sequence). This CDR3 comprises 14 residues. CDR3 region: CASSPPRQNNEQFF. The CDR3 bases are TGTGCCAGCAGCCCACCAAGGCAGAACAATGAGCAGTTCTTC.

This clone was observed a few times. V and J are TRBV5-6 and TRBJ2-1; 7 positions agree with TRBD1. V lost 4 bases and J lost 8; bases outside the gene matches: 6. CDR1 is SGHDT, CDR2 YYEEEE, per germline. The CDR3 runs to 13 residues. Written as DNA, the CDR3 is TGTGCCAGCAGCCAGACAGGGATCGATGAGCAGTTCTTC. Residues: CASSQTGIDEQFF.